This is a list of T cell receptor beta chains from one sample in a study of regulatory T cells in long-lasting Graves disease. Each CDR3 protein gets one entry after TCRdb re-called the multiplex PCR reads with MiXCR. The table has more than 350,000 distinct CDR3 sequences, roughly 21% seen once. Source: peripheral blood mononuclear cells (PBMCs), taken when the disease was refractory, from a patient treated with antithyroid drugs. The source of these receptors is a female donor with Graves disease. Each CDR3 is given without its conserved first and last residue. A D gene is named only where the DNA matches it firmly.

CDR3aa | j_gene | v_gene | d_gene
ASSEEWTESYEQY | TRBJ2-7 | TRBV6-1 | .
ASSPSGQGTSRTEAF | TRBJ1-1 | TRBV12-3/TRBV12-4 | TRBD1
ASSGGAAMNTEAF | TRBJ1-1 | TRBV5-1 | .
ASSFRTEAPSGANVLT | TRBJ2-6 | TRBV12-3/TRBV12-4 | .
ASSALQGAPNEKLF | TRBJ1-4 | TRBV4-1 | .
ASSRHRGRNTEAS | TRBJ1-1 | TRBV28 | TRBD1
ASSHWTDPYEQY | TRBJ2-7 | TRBV5-1 | .
SARDRRANTEAF | TRBJ1-1 | TRBV20-1 | .
ASSFPRGGRETGELF | TRBJ2-2 | TRBV5-1 | .
ASGRTTGELF | TRBJ2-2 | TRBV7-9 | .
ASSPGQSDGYT | TRBJ1-2 | TRBV6-1 | TRBD1
ATQAGQETQY | TRBJ2-5 | TRBV7-9 | TRBD2
ASSLMGVNTEAF | TRBJ1-1 | TRBV7-2 | .
ASSWDLSRTQY | TRBJ2-3 | TRBV12-3/TRBV12-4 | .
ASSQTSGSYNEQF | TRBJ2-1 | TRBV28 | TRBD2
SAPRGHNTEAF | TRBJ1-1 | TRBV20-1 | .